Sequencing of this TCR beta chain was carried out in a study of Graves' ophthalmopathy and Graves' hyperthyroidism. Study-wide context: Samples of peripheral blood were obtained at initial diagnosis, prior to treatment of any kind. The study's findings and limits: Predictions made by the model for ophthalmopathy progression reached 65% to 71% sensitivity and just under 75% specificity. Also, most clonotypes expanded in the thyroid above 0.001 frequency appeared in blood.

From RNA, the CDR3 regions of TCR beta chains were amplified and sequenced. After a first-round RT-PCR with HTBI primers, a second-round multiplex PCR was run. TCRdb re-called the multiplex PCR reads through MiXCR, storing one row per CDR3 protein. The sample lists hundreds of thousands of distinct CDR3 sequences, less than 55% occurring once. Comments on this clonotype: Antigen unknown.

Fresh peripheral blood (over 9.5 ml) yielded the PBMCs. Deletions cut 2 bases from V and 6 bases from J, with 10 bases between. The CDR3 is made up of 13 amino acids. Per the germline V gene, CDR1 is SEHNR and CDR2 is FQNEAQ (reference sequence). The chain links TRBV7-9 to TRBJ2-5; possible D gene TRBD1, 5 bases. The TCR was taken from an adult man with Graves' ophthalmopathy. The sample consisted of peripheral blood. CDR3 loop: CASSLMGQQTQYF. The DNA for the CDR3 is TGTGCCAGCAGCTTAATGGGGCAGCAGACCCAGTACTTC.